One and the same sample provided the 4 T cell receptor beta chains below, sequenced in a study of OX40 agonist ivuxolimab in advanced cancers. Sequenced by immunoSEQ multiplex PCR; TCRdb stores in-frame clones only, minus some. The sample yields about 59,000 clones, about 87% seen once. Specimen: CD4+ or CD8+ T cells sorted from blood, collected in a trial of the OX40 agonist ivuxolimab. These receptors were collected from an adult with an advanced solid tumor such as melanoma, head and neck, liver or kidney cancer.

Only one count was recorded for this clone. The V gene is TRBV5-1, the J gene TRBJ2-1; D not certain. CDR3 size: 12 residues. V was shortened by 1 base and J by 9 bases, with 8 bases between the two germline ends. CDR1 is SGHRS, CDR2 YFSETQ, per germline. The DNA of the CDR3 is TGCGCCAGCAGCTTGAGGCAAGGTGAGCAGTTCTTC. Translation gives CASSLRQGEQFF.

About this clone itself: Other DNA sequences in this specimen translate into the identical CDR3. This sequence joins TRBV6-6 and TRBJ2-2; D is uncertain. V was clipped by 0 bases and J by 1 base, with 9 bases between them. The CDR3 runs to 16 residues. CDR1 and CDR2 (germline): MNHNY, SVGAGI (reference sequence). DNA of the CDR3: TGTGCCAGCAGTTACTCGAGACGGTTGAACACCGGGGAGCTGTTTTTT. It codes for CASSYSRRLNTGELFF.

V and J are TRBV6-1 and TRBJ2-3; 8 positions agree with TRBD2. The CDR3 contains 17 residues. The V and J ends lost 3 bases and 1 base, in that order; junction bases with no gene match: 9. Per germline, CDR1 MNHNS and CDR2 SASEGT. DNA of the CDR3: TGTGCCAGCAGTGACCCTACTAGCGGAAGAGGCACAGATACGCAGTATTTT. It codes for CASSDPTSGRGTDTQYF.

This clone has only one observation. The J gene is TRBJ1-2, the V gene TRBV15, with 7 bases fitting TRBD1. From germline, CDR1 is LNHNV and CDR2 YYDKDF (reference sequence). This CDR3 contains 15 residues. Trimming took 5 bases from V and 3 from J; bases not matched to a gene: 9. This chain's CDR3 is CATSYGQARDYGYTF. CDR3 nucleotides: TGTGCCACCAGCTATGGACAGGCGCGGGACTATGGCTACACCTTC.